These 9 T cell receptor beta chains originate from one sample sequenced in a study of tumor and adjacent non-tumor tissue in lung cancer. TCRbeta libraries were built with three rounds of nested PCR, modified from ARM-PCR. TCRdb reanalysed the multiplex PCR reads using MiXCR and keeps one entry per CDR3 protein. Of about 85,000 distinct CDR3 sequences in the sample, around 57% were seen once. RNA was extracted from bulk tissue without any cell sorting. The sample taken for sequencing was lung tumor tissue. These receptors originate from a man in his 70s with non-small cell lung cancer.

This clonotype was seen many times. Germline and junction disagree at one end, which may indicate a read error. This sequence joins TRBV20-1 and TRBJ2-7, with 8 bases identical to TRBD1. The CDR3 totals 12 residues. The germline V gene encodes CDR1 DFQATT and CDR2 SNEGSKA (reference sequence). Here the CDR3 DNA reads TGCAGTGCGAAAGATTTTGGGACAGGCCTTAGCTTC. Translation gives CSAKDFGTGLSF.

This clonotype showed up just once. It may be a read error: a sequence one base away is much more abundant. CDR3 nucleotide sequence: TGTGCCAGCAGCCCTAGGATAGGGGCAGATACGCAGTATTTT. Its translation: CASSPRIGADTQYF. This sequence joins TRBV7-9 and TRBJ2-3; maybe TRBD1 (5 bases). The CDR3 contains 14 residues. Trimming cost V 5 bases and J 4 bases, with 13 bases left between them. Germline loops: CDR1 SEHNR, CDR2 FQNEAQ (reference sequence).

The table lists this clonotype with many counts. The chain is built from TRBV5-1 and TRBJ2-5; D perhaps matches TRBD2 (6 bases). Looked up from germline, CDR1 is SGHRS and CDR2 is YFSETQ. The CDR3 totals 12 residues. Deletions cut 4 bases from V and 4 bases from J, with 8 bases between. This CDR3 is CASSKEGETQYF. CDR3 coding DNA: TGCGCCAGCAGCAAGGAGGGAGAGACCCAGTACTTC.

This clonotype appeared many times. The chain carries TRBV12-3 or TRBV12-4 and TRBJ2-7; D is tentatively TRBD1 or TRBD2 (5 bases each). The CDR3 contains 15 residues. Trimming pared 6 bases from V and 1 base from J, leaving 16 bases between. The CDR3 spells CASSEPGHRSYEQYF. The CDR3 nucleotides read TGTGCCAGCAGCGAGCCGGGGCACAGGTCCTACGAGCAGTACTTC.

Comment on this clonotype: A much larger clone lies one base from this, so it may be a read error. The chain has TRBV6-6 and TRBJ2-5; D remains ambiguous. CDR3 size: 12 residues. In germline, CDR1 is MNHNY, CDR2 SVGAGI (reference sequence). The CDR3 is CASSLNQETQHF. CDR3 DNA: TGTGCCAGCAGTTTAAATCAAGAGACCCAGCACTTC.

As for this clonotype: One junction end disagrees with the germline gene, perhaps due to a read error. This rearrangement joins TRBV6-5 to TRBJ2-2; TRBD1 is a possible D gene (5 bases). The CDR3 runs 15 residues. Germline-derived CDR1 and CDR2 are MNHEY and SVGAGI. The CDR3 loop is CGSSALTRGTGELFF. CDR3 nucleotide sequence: TGTGGCAGCAGTGCCCTGACAAGGGGCACCGGGGAGCTGTTTTTT.

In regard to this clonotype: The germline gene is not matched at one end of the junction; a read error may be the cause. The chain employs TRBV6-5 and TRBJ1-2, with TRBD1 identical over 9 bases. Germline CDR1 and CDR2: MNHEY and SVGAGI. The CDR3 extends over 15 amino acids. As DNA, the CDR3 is TGTGCCAGCAGTTACCACGGACAGGGGTACTATGACTACGCCTTC. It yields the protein CASSYHGQGYYDYAF.

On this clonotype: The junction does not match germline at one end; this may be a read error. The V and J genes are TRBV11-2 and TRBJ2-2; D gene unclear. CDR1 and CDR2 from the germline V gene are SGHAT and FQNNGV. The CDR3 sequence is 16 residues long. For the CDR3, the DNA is TGTGACAGCAGCCTTCCTCTGACAATGGACACCGGGGAGCTGTTTTTT. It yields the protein CDSSLPLTMDTGELFF. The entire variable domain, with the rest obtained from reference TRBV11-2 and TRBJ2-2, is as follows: EAGVAQSPRYKIIEKRQSVAFWCNPISGHATLYWYQQILGQGPKLLIQFQNNGVVDDSQLPKDRFSAERLKGVDSTLKIQPAKLEDSAVYLCDSSLPLTMDTGELFFGEGSRLTVL.

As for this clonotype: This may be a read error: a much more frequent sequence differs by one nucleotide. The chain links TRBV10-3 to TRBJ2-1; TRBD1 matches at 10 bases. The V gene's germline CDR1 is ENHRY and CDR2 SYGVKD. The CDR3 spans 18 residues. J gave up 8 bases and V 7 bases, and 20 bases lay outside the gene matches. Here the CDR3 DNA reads TGTGCCATCACCTCGGGACAGGGGAGAGCGGGAGTCAACGATGAGCAGTTCTTC. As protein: CAITSGQGRAGVNDEQFF.